Below are 7 T cell receptor beta chains sequenced from a single sample in a study of cytomegalovirus exposure and HLA in healthy donors. The PCR used 60 Vbeta and 13 Jbeta primers. Method: immunoSEQ multiplex PCR; TCRdb's copy keeps in-frame clones and lacks some. This table has over 150,000 clones, roughly 80% appearing once. Sequencing was performed on PBMCs. These receptor sequences come from a man aged 45-65 years in good health and CMV-seropositive.

This clone was observed a single time. The gene calls are TRBV5-1 and TRBJ2-1; 12 positions agree with TRBD2. From germline, CDR1 is SGHRS and CDR2 YFSETQ. The CDR3 sequence is 16 residues long. V lost 3 bases to trimming and J lost 5 bases; unmatched junction nucleotides: 6. The CDR3 DNA reads as TGCGCCAGCAGCTCCGGACTAGCGGGATTCAACAATGAGCAGTTCTTC. Translation gives CASSSGLAGFNNEQFF.

This clone was counted a single time. V usage is TRBV10-2 and J usage is TRBJ2-1; TRBD2 agrees at 8 bases. This CDR3 comprises 16 residues. Trimming at V came to 5 bases and at J to 6 bases, leaving 12 bases not matched to a gene. CDR1 is WSHSY, CDR2 SAAADI, per germline. This CDR3 reads CASSTHAGLVGNEQFF. CDR3 bases: TGCGCCAGCAGTACCCACGCGGGACTAGTGGGCAATGAGCAGTTCTTC.

The chain carries TRBV5-6 and TRBJ1-4, with 8 bases fitting TRBD1. The length of the CDR3 is 15 residues. V shed 4 bases and J 6 bases; nucleotides not matched to a gene: 8. Germline CDR1 SGHDT, CDR2 YYEEEE. Here the CDR3 DNA reads TGTGCCAGCAGCCTGCCGGGACAGGCCGATGAAAAACTGTTTTTT. Translating gives CASSLPGQADEKLFF.

This chain joins TRBV9 and TRBJ2-7; 7 bases match TRBD2. The CDR3 covers 14 residues. V trimming: 0 bases; J trimming: 3 bases; junction bases outside the gene matches: 3. Germline V gene sequence: CDR1 SGDLS, CDR2 YYNGEE. CDR3 nucleotides: TGTGCCAGCAGCGTAGGGTCGGGGGGCTACGAGCAGTACTTC. Encoded protein: CASSVGSGGYEQYF.

The genes are TRBV7-2 and TRBJ2-3; D is unclear. Germline CDR1 and CDR2: SGHTA and FQGNSA. This CDR3 contains 12 residues. Trimming removed 5 bases from V and 8 bases from J, with 11 bases in between. CDR3 sequence: CASSQAQVTQYF. The CDR3 coding sequence is TGTGCCAGCAGCCAGGCCCAGGTTACGCAGTATTTT.

V gene TRBV6-5 combines with J gene TRBJ1-4, with 8 nucleotides matching TRBD1. The germline V gene has CDR1 MNHEY and CDR2 SVGAGI. The V gene end was trimmed by 5 bases and the J gene end by 8 bases; junction bases not matched to a gene: 7. The CDR3 spans 14 residues. CDR3 residues: CASSEQGVDEKLFF. The CDR3 coding sequence is TGTGCCAGCAGTGAACAGGGGGTTGACGAAAAACTGTTTTTT.

The chain recombines TRBV6-5 with TRBJ1-2; TRBD1 agrees at 8 bases. The CDR3 contains 14 residues. The V gene end was trimmed by 2 bases and the J gene end by 8 bases; junction bases not matched to a gene: 7. Germline-derived CDR1 and CDR2 are MNHEY and SVGAGI. This CDR3 reads CASSYIQGAGGYTF. In DNA, the CDR3 is TGTGCCAGCAGTTACATCCAGGGGGCGGGAGGCTACACCTTC.